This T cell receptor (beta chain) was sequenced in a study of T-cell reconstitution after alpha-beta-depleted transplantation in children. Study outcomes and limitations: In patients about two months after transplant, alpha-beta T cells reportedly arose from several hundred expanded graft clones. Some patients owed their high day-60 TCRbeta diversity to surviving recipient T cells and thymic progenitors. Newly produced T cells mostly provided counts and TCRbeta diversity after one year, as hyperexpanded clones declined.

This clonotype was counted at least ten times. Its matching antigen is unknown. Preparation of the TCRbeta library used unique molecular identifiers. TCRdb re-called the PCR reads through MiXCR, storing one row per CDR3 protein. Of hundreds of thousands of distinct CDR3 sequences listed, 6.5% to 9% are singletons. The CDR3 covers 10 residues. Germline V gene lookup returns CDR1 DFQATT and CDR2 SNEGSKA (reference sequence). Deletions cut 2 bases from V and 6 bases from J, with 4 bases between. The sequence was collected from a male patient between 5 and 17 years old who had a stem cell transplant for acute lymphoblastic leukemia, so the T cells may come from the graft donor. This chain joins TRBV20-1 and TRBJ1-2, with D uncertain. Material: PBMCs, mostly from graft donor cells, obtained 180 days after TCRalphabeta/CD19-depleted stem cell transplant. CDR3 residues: CSARTNGYTF. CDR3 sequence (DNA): TGCAGTGCTAGAACGAATGGCTACACCTTC.